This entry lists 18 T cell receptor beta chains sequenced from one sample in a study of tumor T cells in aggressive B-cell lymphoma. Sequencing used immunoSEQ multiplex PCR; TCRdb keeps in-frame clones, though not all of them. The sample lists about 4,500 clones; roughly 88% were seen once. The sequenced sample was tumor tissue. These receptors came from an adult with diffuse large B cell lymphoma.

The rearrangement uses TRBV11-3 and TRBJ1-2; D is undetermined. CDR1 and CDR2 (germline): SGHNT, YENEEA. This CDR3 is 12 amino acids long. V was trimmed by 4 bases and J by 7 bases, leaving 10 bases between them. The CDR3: CASSSSSSGYTF. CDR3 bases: TGTGCCAGCAGCTCCTCGTCTTCTGGCTACACCTTC.

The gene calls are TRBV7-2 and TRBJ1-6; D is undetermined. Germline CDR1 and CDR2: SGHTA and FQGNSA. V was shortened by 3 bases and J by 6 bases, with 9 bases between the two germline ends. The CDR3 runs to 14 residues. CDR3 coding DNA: TGTGCCAGCAGCTTGAACAGAGCTAATTCACCCCTCCACTTT. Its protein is CASSLNRANSPLHF.

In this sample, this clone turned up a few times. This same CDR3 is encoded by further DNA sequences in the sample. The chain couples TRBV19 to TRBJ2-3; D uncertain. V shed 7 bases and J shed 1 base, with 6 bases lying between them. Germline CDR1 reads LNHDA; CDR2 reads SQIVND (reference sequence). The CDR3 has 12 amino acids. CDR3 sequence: CASNTGTDTQYF. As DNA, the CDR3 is TGTGCCAGTAATACGGGCACAGATACGCAGTATTTT.

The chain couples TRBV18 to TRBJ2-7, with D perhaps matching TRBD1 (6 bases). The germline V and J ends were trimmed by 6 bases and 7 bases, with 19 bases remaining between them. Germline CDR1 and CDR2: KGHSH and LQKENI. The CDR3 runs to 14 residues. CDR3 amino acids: CASSLTGSYGEQYF. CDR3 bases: TGTGCCAGCTCCCTAACAGGGTCTTACGGTGAGCAGTACTTC.

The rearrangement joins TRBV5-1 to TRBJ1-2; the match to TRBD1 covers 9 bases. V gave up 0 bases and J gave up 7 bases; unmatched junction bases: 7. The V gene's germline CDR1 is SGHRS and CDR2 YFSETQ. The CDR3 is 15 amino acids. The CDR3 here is CASSLEGQGMSGYTF. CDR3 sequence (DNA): TGCGCCAGCAGCTTGGAGGGACAGGGTATGTCTGGCTACACCTTC.

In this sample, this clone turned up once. For the CDR3, the DNA is TGCGCCAGCAGCTTGGCCGACAGCGAAAAACTGTTTTTT. Translation: CASSLADSEKLFF. The chain recombines TRBV5-1 with TRBJ1-4; a weak D match, TRBD1 (5 bases). This CDR3 is built from 13 residues. The V end lost 0 bases, the J end lost 8 bases, and 8 bases lay between the germline ends. Per germline, CDR1 SGHRS and CDR2 YFSETQ.

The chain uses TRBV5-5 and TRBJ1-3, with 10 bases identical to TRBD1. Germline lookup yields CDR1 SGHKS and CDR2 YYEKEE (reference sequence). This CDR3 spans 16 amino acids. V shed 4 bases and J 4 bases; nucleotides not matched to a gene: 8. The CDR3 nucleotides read TGTGCCAGCAGCCAATTCGGGACAGGGGCAGGAAACACCATATATTTT. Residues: CASSQFGTGAGNTIYF.

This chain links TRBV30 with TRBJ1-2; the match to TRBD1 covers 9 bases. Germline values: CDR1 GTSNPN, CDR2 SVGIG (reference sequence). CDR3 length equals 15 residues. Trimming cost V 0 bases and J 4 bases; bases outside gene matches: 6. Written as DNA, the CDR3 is TGTGCCTGGAGTGTGGGGACAGGGCTGAGCTATGGCTACACCTTC. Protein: CAWSVGTGLSYGYTF.

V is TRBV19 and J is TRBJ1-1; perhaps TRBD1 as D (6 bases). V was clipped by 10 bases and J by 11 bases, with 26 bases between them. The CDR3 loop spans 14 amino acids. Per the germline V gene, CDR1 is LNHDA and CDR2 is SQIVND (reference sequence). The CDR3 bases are TGTGCCACCTCCAAGGGGGGGGACGCCCTCAGGGCTTTCTTT. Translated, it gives CATSKGGDALRAFF. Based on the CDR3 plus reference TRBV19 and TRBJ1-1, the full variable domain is DGGITQSPKYLFRKEGQNVTLSCEQNLNHDAMYWYRQDPGQGLRLIYYSQIVNDFQKGDIAEGYSVSREKKESFPLTVTSAQKNPTAFYLCATSKGGDALRAFFGQGTRLTVV.

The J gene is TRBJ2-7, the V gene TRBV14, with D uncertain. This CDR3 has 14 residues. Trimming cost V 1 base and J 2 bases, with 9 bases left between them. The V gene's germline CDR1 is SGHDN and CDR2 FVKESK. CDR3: CASSQGRPTYEQYF. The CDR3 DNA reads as TGTGCCAGCAGCCAAGGGAGACCTACCTACGAGCAGTACTTC. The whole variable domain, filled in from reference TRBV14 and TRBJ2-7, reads EAGVTQFPSHSVIEKGQTVTLRCDPISGHDNLYWYRRVMGKEIKFLLHFVKESKQDESGMPNNRFLAERTGGTYSTLKVQPAELEDSGVYFCASSQGRPTYEQYFGPGTRLTVT.

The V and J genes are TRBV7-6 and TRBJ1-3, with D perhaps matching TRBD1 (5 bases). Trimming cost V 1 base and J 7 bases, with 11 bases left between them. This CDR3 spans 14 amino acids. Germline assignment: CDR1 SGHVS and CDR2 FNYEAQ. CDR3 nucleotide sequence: TGTGCCAGCAGCTTAGGCCAGGGTCGGAACACCATATATTTT. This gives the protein CASSLGQGRNTIYF.

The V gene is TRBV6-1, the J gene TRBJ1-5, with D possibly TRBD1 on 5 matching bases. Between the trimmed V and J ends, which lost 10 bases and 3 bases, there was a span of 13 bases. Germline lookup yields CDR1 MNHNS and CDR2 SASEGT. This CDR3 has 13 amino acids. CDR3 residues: CATTEGFNQPQHF. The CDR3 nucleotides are TGTGCCACTACGGAGGGGTTCAATCAGCCCCAGCATTTT.

Here the CDR3 DNA reads TGTGCCAGCAGCTATGGGACAGGGTTGTACGAGCAGTACTTC. Translating gives CASSYGTGLYEQYF. This chain joins TRBV5-8 and TRBJ2-7, with 9 bases identical to TRBD1. There are 14 residues in the CDR3. From germline, CDR1 is SGHTS and CDR2 YDEGEE. Trimming cost V 3 bases and J 4 bases; bases outside gene matches: 5. Full variable domain (outside the CDR3, taken from reference TRBV5-8 and TRBJ2-7): EAGVTQSPTHLIKTRGQQATLRCSPISGHTSVYWYQQALGLGLQFLLWYDEGEERNRGNFPPRFSGRQFPNYSSELNVNALELEDSALYLCASSYGTGLYEQYFGPGTRLTVT.

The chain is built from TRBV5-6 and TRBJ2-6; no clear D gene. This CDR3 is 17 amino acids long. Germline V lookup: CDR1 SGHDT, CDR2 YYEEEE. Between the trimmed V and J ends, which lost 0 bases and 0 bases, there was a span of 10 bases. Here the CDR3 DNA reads TGTGCCAGCAGCTTGGCCGCGGCCTACTCTGGGGCCAACGTCCTGACTTTC. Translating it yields CASSLAAAYSGANVLTF.

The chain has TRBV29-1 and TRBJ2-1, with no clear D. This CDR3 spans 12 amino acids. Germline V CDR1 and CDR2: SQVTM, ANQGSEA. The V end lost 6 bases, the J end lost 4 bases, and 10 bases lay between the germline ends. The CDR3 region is CSVDGSYNEQFF. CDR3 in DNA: TGCAGCGTCGACGGGTCATACAATGAGCAGTTCTTC.

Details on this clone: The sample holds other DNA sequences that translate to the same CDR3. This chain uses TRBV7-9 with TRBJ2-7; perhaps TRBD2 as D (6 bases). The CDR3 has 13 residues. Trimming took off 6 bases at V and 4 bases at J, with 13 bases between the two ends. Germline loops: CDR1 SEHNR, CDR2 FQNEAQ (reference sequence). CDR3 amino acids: CASRDGLSYEQYF. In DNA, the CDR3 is TGTGCCAGCAGGGATGGACTATCTTACGAGCAGTACTTC.

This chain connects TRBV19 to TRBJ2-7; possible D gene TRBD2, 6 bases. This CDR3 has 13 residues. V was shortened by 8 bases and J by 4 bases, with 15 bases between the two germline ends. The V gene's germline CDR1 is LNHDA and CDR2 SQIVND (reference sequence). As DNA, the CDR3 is TGTGCCAGTGGTACAGGAGGGCTATACGAGCAGTACTTC. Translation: CASGTGGLYEQYF. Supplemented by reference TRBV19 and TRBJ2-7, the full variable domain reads DGGITQSPKYLFRKEGQNVTLSCEQNLNHDAMYWYRQDPGQGLRLIYYSQIVNDFQKGDIAEGYSVSREKKESFPLTVTSAQKNPTAFYLCASGTGGLYEQYFGPGTRLTVT.

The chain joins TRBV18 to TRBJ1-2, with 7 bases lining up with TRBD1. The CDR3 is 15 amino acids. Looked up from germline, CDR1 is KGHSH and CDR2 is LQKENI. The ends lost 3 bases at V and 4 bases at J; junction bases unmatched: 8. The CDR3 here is CASSPGTAAIYGYTF. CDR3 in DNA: TGTGCCAGCTCACCTGGGACAGCCGCCATCTATGGCTACACCTTC.